This T cell receptor (beta chain) is drawn from a study of shared clonotypes between healthy human individuals. Study as a whole: The study used three CD4 naive, three CD4 memory, two CD8 naive and one CD8 memory plate per donor.

CDR1 and CDR2 (germline): MNHNY, SVGAGI (reference sequence). The CDR3 runs to 16 residues. V was pared by 4 bases and J by 1 base, with 5 bases of the junction left unmatched. The data were produced by immunoSEQ multiplex PCR, yet TCRdb's version contains in-frame clones alone and is incomplete. Among about 1.1 million clones listed, approximately 77% were seen once. The receptor comes from a man between 18 and 29 years old in good health. Some clones in this sample may be carry-over from other donors' samples. The sample taken for sequencing was memory CD4+ T cells from PBMCs. The sample's subset: CD45RA-negative fraction. V usage is TRBV6-6 and J usage is TRBJ2-3, with 10 bases identical to TRBD1. The CDR3 coding sequence is TGTGCCAGCAGTTCCCCGACAGGGGGCGGCACAGATACGCAGTATTTT. Residues: CASSSPTGGGTDTQYF.